The 14 T cell receptor beta chains below come from one sample, sequenced in a study of graft-versus-host responses after intestinal transplantation. Antigens for these TCRs are unknown. Produced via immunoSEQ multiplex PCR; TCRdb's table is partial and in-frame only. The table records 88,000 or so clones, 90% of them present only once. The sequenced sample was unstimulated CD4+ T cells sorted from spleen or lymph node cells, obtained before intestinal transplant. The receptors derive from a human donor who received an intestinal transplant.

The chain links TRBV10-2 to TRBJ2-5; 9 bases are a match to TRBD2. Trimming cost V 7 bases and J 1 base; bases outside gene matches: 4. Per the germline V gene, CDR1 is WSHSY and CDR2 is SAAADI. The CDR3 covers 14 residues. The CDR3 region has the DNA TGCGCCAGCAAAGTAGCGGGGGCCCAAGAGACCCAGTACTTC. This sequence encodes CASKVAGAQETQYF.

The chain couples TRBV7-2 to TRBJ2-7; D uncertain. Germline V CDR1 and CDR2: SGHTA, FQGNSA. The CDR3 is 13 residues long. V was shortened by 1 base and J by 2 bases, with 6 bases between the two germline ends. The CDR3 nucleotides read TGTGCCAGCAGCTTAGACAGAACCTACGAGCAGTACTTC. Its translation: CASSLDRTYEQYF.

V usage is TRBV2 and J usage is TRBJ1-1, with D possibly being TRBD1 (6 bases). Germline values: CDR1 SNHLY, CDR2 FYNNEI. This CDR3 has 13 amino acids. V was shortened by 6 bases and J by 6 bases, with 14 bases between the two germline ends. CDR3 sequence reads: CASRNNRDAEAFF. In DNA, the CDR3 is TGTGCCAGCAGGAACAACAGGGACGCTGAAGCTTTCTTT.

The CDR3 region is CASSPIGGGPYEQYF. The CDR3 DNA is TGTGCCAGCAGCCCCATCGGGGGGGGTCCCTACGAGCAGTACTTC. The chain carries TRBV9 and TRBJ2-7, with 8 positions matching TRBD2. Trimming took 4 bases from V and 2 from J; bases not matched to a gene: 8. CDR1 is SGDLS and CDR2 is YYNGEE in the germline V gene. The CDR3 consists of 15 residues. Full variable domain (remainder filled in from reference TRBV9 and TRBJ2-7): DSGVTQTPKHLITATGQRVTLRCSPRSGDLSVYWYQQSLDQGLQFLIQYYNGEERAKGNILERFSAQQFPDLHSELNLSSLELGDSALYFCASSPIGGGPYEQYFGPGTRLTVT.

This sequence joins TRBV18 and TRBJ2-7, with 7 bases that match TRBD1. This CDR3 is built from 15 residues. V lost 3 bases and J lost 3; bases outside the gene matches: 8. Per the germline V gene, CDR1 is KGHSH and CDR2 is LQKENI. CDR3 residues: CASSPLGQVNYEQYF. CDR3 bases: TGTGCCAGCTCACCCCTTGGACAGGTTAACTACGAGCAGTACTTC.

About this clone: Compared with germline, one end of the junction differs, possibly owing to a read error. In DNA form, the CDR3 reads TGTGCCAGCAGCCCGGGACAGTGGAACTCTGAAGCTTTCTTT. Translation gives CASSPGQWNSEAFF. This chain connects TRBV6-1 to TRBJ1-1; TRBD1 aligns across 7 bases. Germline loops: CDR1 MNHNS, CDR2 SASEGT. This CDR3 spans 14 amino acids.

This clone occurred once. The rearrangement links TRBV18 to TRBJ1-4; D not certain. The CDR3 is made up of 12 amino acids. V was clipped by 2 bases and J by 7 bases, with 5 bases between them. Per the germline V gene, CDR1 is KGHSH and CDR2 is LQKENI. The CDR3 DNA reads TGTGCCAGCTCACCAGGGAGTGAAAAACTGTTTTTT. Its protein product is CASSPGSEKLFF.

The rearrangement uses TRBV6-7 and TRBJ2-1; a weak D match, TRBD2 (6 bases). TRBV6-7 is treated as an ORF (open reading frame) with a function not yet certain. This CDR3 contains 16 residues. V was cut by 9 bases and J by 10 bases, with 28 bases left in between. Here the CDR3 reads CARLTNREHYSGEQFF. The CDR3 DNA is TGTGCCAGACTTACCAACCGGGAGCATTACTCAGGGGAGCAGTTCTTC.

This chain links TRBV5-4 with TRBJ2-7; D remains ambiguous. Germline V lookup: CDR1 SGHNT, CDR2 YYREEE (reference sequence). This CDR3 has 15 amino acids. Deletions cut 0 bases from V and 0 bases from J, with 10 bases between. The CDR3 DNA reads as TGTGCCAGCAGCTTGGACCAGGCGAGCTCCTACGAGCAGTACTTC. Translation gives CASSLDQASSYEQYF.

The chain couples TRBV18 to TRBJ1-2; the D gene is possibly TRBD1 (5 bases). CDR3 length: 14 amino acids. Germline V gene lookup returns CDR1 KGHSH and CDR2 LQKENI. Trimming pared 7 bases from V and 0 bases from J, leaving 12 bases between. DNA of the CDR3: TGTGCCAGCTTTGAACAGGTAGCTAACTATGGCTACACCTTC. Translating gives CASFEQVANYGYTF.

The V gene is TRBV7-8, the J gene TRBJ2-5; D is possibly TRBD1 (8 bases). The CDR3 loop spans 15 amino acids. Germline CDR1 and CDR2: SGHVS and FQNEAQ. Trimming stripped 5 bases from V and 5 bases from J, with 18 bases between. CDR3 bases: TGTGCCAGCAGCAGGACAGGGAGGGTGTGGGAGACCCAGTACTTC. Its protein is CASSRTGRVWETQYF.

The J gene is TRBJ2-7, the V gene TRBV5-1; possible D gene TRBD1, 6 bases. V lost 4 bases to trimming and J lost 3 bases, with 17 bases between them. CDR1 is SGHRS, CDR2 YFSETQ, per germline. CDR3 size: 15 residues. The CDR3 protein is CASSRGTGIFYEQYF. The CDR3 bases are TGCGCCAGCAGCAGGGGGACGGGGATCTTCTACGAGCAGTACTTC.

The V call is TRBV10-1, the J call TRBJ1-5, with D possibly matching TRBD1 (5 bases). This CDR3 comprises 13 residues. The germline V gene encodes CDR1 WNHNN and CDR2 SYGVQD (reference sequence). V lost 3 bases to trimming and J lost 7 bases, with 10 bases between them. CDR3: CASSDKGSQPQHF. The CDR3 nucleotides are TGCGCCAGCAGTGATAAGGGGTCCCAGCCCCAGCATTTT.

In this sample, this clone turned up once. The chain is built from TRBV4-1 and TRBJ2-7; 8 bases match TRBD1. Germline CDR1 is MGHRA and CDR2 is YSYEKL. The CDR3 runs 17 residues. With V trimmed by 1 base and J by 7 bases, 15 bases remained unmatched. CDR3 bases: TGCGCCAGCAGCCAAGGGGGACGGGACAGGACCCTTGGGGAGCAGTACTTC. Amino acid sequence: CASSQGGRDRTLGEQYF.